The sequence of this T cell receptor beta chain was determined in a study of blood T cell repertoires in COVID-19. Overall study: Collection of acute and convalescent COVID-19 samples took place in the United States, Italy and Spain.

The germline V gene has CDR1 SEHNR and CDR2 FQNEAQ (reference sequence). V was pared by 1 base and J by 2 bases, with 8 bases between. The CDR3 spans 14 residues. As handled by the study authors: How many nucleated cells were present was estimated from reference gene primer amplification. Some clones are missing from TCRdb's copy, which holds only in-frame ones; the method was immunoSEQ multiplex PCR. V and J calls and clone size are copied from that table; D and trimming were computed from the DNA. The sample carries 150,000 or so clones, 82% recorded once. The chain combines TRBV7-9 with TRBJ1-2; D uncertain. Specimen: peripheral blood. This sequence originates from a human donor with acute or convalescent COVID-19. The donor label of this sample is uncertain. This chain's CDR3 is CASSLVPENYGYTF. The CDR3 nucleotides are TGTGCCAGCAGCTTAGTCCCAGAAAACTATGGCTACACCTTC.